This T cell receptor beta chain was sequenced for a study of response to subunit inactivated influenza vaccine. TCRdb reprocessed the RT-PCR reads with MiXCR, giving one entry per CDR3 protein. The sample lists just under 550,000 distinct CDR3 sequences; 20% to 25% were seen once. Trimming at V came to 6 bases and at J to 7 bases, leaving 5 bases not matched to a gene. CDR3 length: 12 residues. These same data were also listed under a study on T cells expressing NK-cell markers. That source adds: Libraries used 5'RACE template switching adding universal primer site and UMIs. Sorted CD3+CD56+NKG2C+, CD3+CD56+NKG2C- and CD3+CD56-NKG2C+ T-cell subsets were beta-chain profiled. An anti-gamma-delta TCR antibody was added in several experiments. It restricted sorting to alpha-beta TCR-expressing T cells.

The V gene is TRBV12-3 or TRBV12-4, the J gene TRBJ1-1; 7 nucleotides agree with TRBD1. The material sequenced was CD4+ T cells sorted from PBMCs, taken roughly 13 days after vaccination. The clonotype originates from a man aged 50 or older who received an inactivated influenza vaccine. The CDR3 nucleotides are TGTGCCAGCAGCCGACAGGGTATTGAAGCTTTCTTT. It codes for CASSRQGIEAFF.